This T cell receptor (beta chain) was profiled in a study of shared clonotypes between healthy human individuals. The study's findings and limits: Generation probabilities of non-shared clonotypes were lower (relative to those shared by all four donors).

V was clipped by 2 bases and J by 3 bases, with 12 bases between them. This CDR3 is built from 15 residues. CDR1 is SGHRS, CDR2 YFSETQ, per germline. Using immunoSEQ multiplex PCR, the repertoire was profiled, and TCRdb retains in-frame clones only, with some absent. The repertoire holds hundreds of thousands of clones, with almost 97% as singletons. Details on this clone: Its matching antigen is unknown.

This receptor was identified in a woman aged 30 to 39 in good health. The sample comprised naive CD4+ T cells sorted from blood. Documented subset: CD45RA+ positively selected. The genes are TRBV5-1 and TRBJ2-1; D may be TRBD1 (5 bases). In DNA form, the CDR3 reads TGCGCCAGCAGCTTCGGGCAGGGCAACTACAATGAGCAGTTCTTC. Translated: CASSFGQGNYNEQFF. Using reference TRBV5-1 and TRBJ2-1 for the parts outside the CDR3, the full variable domain is KAGVTQTPRYLIKTRGQQVTLSCSPISGHRSVSWYQQTPGQGLQFLFEYFSETQRNKGNFPGRFSGRQFSNSRSEMNVSTLELGDSALYLCASSFGQGNYNEQFFGPGTRLTVL.